What follows is one T cell receptor (beta chain) and its context. Its target antigen remains unknown. The record has no base qualities; no much larger clone is one base away. Receptor amplification or capture employed the immunoSEQ multiplex PCR assay. As for how the authors treated the data: A statistical classification framework was developed to diagnose cytomegalovirus status using the catalog of TCR beta chain sequences. Here the immuneACCESS table is served through TCRdb, limited to in-frame sequences with V and J called. Missing clones are a known gap in these copies; in checked studies unresolved V genes cover under half, and the rest lacks a known reason. The V and J calls and clone size were taken over from that table, and D and trimming were inferred from the DNA. This sample is represented by 110,000 to 150,000 clones; around 93% of them were singletons. The top ten clones comprise 1.8% of the sample.

The donors belonged to the validation cohort of approximately 130 subjects, which was separate from the approximately 660-subject first cohort. The record originates from a study of cytomegalovirus exposure and HLA in healthy donors (dated by TCRdb to about 2017). As for the study more broadly: According to a later analysis, the roughly 120 validation repertoires were produced on the same platform as the 666 repertoires of the first cohort. The study aimed to test whether cataloging public T cell receptors could reveal signatures of past pathogen exposure. Besides the first cohort of around 700 subjects, a separate validation cohort made up of roughly 120 different subjects was used. To predict cytomegalovirus infection status, the study brought together high-throughput TCR immunosequencing, statistical association of individual TCRs with disease status, and machine learning.

Here is what the overall study found, with its caveats: According to the authors, the approach could potentially be generalized to other disease states and immunological phenotypes. A later analysis found that TCRs clustered in the first cohort also tended to co-occur in the 120 validation repertoires, with approximately 93% of cluster scores above 0. Most TCR sequences were seen in very few donors, while some public TCRs were found in many individuals. A later analysis lacked HLA typing for the validation cohort, so it scored co-occurrence in that cohort across all 110 or so repertoires. The study gave a list of 150 to 200 TCR beta chains associated with cytomegalovirus. Cytomegalovirus status was reported to be diagnosed by the classifier with high specificity and sensitivity in both the original and validation cohorts. In vitro tests confirmed that a few of the cytomegalovirus-associated TCR beta chains recognize cytomegalovirus antigens.

The CDR3 goes from the cysteine to the phenylalanine over 15 residues. Of the read, only the CDR3 DNA is kept; its 45 bases are in frame from base 1. Clipping removes 5 bases from V and 6 bases from J, with 6 as the unmatched junction base count. Taken from the germline V gene (reference sequence), the CDR1 and CDR2 loops are MNHEY and SMNVEV. The clonotype was recovered from a man aged 18-30 years in good health and CMV-seropositive. The chain joins TRBV27 to TRBJ1-4, with 10 bases in between that match TRBD1. The specimen was PBMCs. The sequenced DNA is TGTGCCAGCAGTCCGACAGGGGGCGGGTATGAAAAACTGTTTTTT. It encodes CASSPTGGGYEKLFF.